Each of the 10 T cell receptor beta chains below was sequenced from the same sample in a study of blood T cell repertoires in COVID-19. Data came from immunoSEQ multiplex PCR; TCRdb stores just in-frame clones and leaves some out. In the table there are about 220,000 clones, 82% of which are singletons. Sequencing was done on a sample of peripheral blood. Receptors originate from a woman between 70 and 85 years old with COVID-19, enrolled during active disease.

The chain employs TRBV5-6 and TRBJ2-7, with TRBD1 identical over 9 bases. V shed 5 bases and J 6 bases; nucleotides not matched to a gene: 12. This CDR3 has 15 residues. Germline CDR1 and CDR2: SGHDT and YYEEEE. The CDR3 region has the DNA TGTGCCAGCAGTCTACCGGGACAGGGCACGAGCGAGCAGTACTTC. It encodes CASSLPGQGTSEQYF.

This chain joins TRBV7-9 and TRBJ1-2; the D gene is possibly TRBD1 (5 bases). Germline values: CDR1 SEHNR, CDR2 FQNEAQ (reference sequence). V shed 5 bases and J shed 5 bases, with 15 bases lying between them. The CDR3 runs to 14 residues. The CDR3 nucleotides read TGTGCCAGCAGCCCCCTTGGGGGGGGGTATGGCTACACCTTC. Amino acid sequence: CASSPLGGGYGYTF.

The chain joins TRBV2 to TRBJ2-1; D is uncertain. This CDR3 has 14 residues. CDR1 is SNHLY, CDR2 FYNNEI, per germline. Trimming removed 8 bases at V and 6 bases at J, with 17 bases between. The CDR3 DNA sequence: TGTGCCAGCCAGCCATTGGGCCCCACCAATGAGCAGTTCTTC. This gives the protein CASQPLGPTNEQFF.

This chain's CDR3 is CASSLGGRRGTGLYEQYF. Written as DNA, the CDR3 is TGCGCCAGCAGCTTGGGAGGTAGGCGCGGGACAGGGTTATACGAGCAGTACTTC. V gene TRBV5-1 combines with J gene TRBJ2-7; 9 bases match TRBD1. Trimming at V came to 0 bases and at J to 4 bases, leaving 14 bases not matched to a gene. The CDR3 extends over 18 amino acids. Germline CDR1 and CDR2: SGHRS and YFSETQ. Supplemented by reference TRBV5-1 and TRBJ2-7, the full variable domain reads KAGVTQTPRYLIKTRGQQVTLSCSPISGHRSVSWYQQTPGQGLQFLFEYFSETQRNKGNFPGRFSGRQFSNSRSEMNVSTLELGDSALYLCASSLGGRRGTGLYEQYFGPGTRLTVT.

This clone was seen more than once but under ten times. This chain joins TRBV4-3 and TRBJ2-1, with 12 bases that match TRBD2. Germline-derived CDR1 and CDR2 are LGHNA and YSLEER. The CDR3 covers 16 residues. The junction had 3 bases not matched to a gene; V was cut back by 0 bases and J by 6 bases. The CDR3 is CASSQETSGRSNEQFF. Written as DNA, the CDR3 is TGCGCCAGCAGCCAAGAGACTAGCGGGAGATCCAATGAGCAGTTCTTC.

The chain employs TRBV7-9 and TRBJ2-5; TRBD2 agrees at 10 bases. The V gene's germline CDR1 is SEHNR and CDR2 FQNEAQ (reference sequence). V shed 3 bases and J 2 bases; nucleotides not matched to a gene: 9. This CDR3 spans 17 amino acids. CDR3 protein: CASSFVVTSGQQETQYF. CDR3 nucleotides: TGTGCCAGCAGCTTCGTGGTGACTAGCGGGCAGCAAGAGACCCAGTACTTC.

CDR3 sequence: CAIRLTGIPSGNTIYF. The CDR3 DNA follows: TGTGCCATCAGACTTACAGGGATCCCGTCTGGAAACACCATATATTTT. This chain links TRBV10-3 with TRBJ1-3; tentative D call: TRBD1 (6 bases). In germline, CDR1 is ENHRY, CDR2 SYGVKD. The V end was cut by 6 bases, the J end by 1 base, with 16 bases between. The CDR3 length is 16 residues.

V is TRBV2 and J is TRBJ2-1, with D unclear. Trimming left V 7 bases short and J 1 base short, with 5 bases between. The CDR3 length is 12 residues. The germline V gene encodes CDR1 SNHLY and CDR2 FYNNEI. The chain's CDR3 is CASTRSYNEQFF. CDR3 in DNA: TGTGCCAGCACGAGGTCCTACAATGAGCAGTTCTTC.

V is TRBV30 and J is TRBJ2-3; D possibly corresponds to TRBD1 (6 bases). This CDR3 comprises 17 residues. Trimming took off 3 bases at V and 5 bases at J, with 24 bases between the two ends. CDR1 is GTSNPN, CDR2 SVGIG, per germline (reference sequence). DNA for the CDR3: TGTGCCTGGAGCTGGCAACGAACAGGGCCCCGCGGAGATACGCAGTATTTT. Protein product: CAWSWQRTGPRGDTQYF.

V and J are TRBV28 and TRBJ2-1, with 8 bases identical to TRBD2. V gave up 4 bases and J gave up 6 bases; unmatched junction bases: 8. In germline, CDR1 is MDHEN, CDR2 SYDVKM. The length of the CDR3 is 15 residues. The CDR3 region has the DNA TGTGCCAGCAGTTCCCGGAGGCTAGCGGGCAATGAGCAGTTCTTC. It specifies CASSSRRLAGNEQFF.